The next 7 T cell receptor beta chains were all read from a single sample in a study of cytomegalovirus exposure and HLA in healthy donors. The primer mix had 60 Vbeta and 13 Jbeta primers. The method was immunoSEQ multiplex PCR; TCRdb's version includes in-frame clones alone and lacks a portion of them. The sample lists fewer than 95,000 clones, about 85% occurring once. Sequencing input: PBMCs. These receptors were collected from a man in his forties in good health and CMV-seropositive.

The chain couples TRBV5-6 to TRBJ2-2; D gene ambiguous. Germline CDR1 is SGHDT and CDR2 is YYEEEE. Deletions cut 0 bases from V and 4 bases from J, with 7 bases between. The CDR3 loop spans 14 amino acids. CDR3 amino acids: CASSLARVTGELFF. DNA of the CDR3: TGTGCCAGCAGCTTGGCACGGGTCACCGGGGAGCTGTTTTTT.

This clone was detected once. V is TRBV2 and J is TRBJ2-1; 14 nucleotides align to TRBD2. The germline gives CDR1 SNHLY, CDR2 FYNNEI. The ends lost 7 bases at V and 5 bases at J; junction bases unmatched: 10. The CDR3 totals 17 residues. The CDR3 protein is CASTLLLGLAGDNEQFF. The CDR3 bases are TGTGCCAGCACCCTACTGCTGGGACTAGCGGGGGACAATGAGCAGTTCTTC.

The CDR3 nucleotides are TGCGCCAGCAGCCAGGGGGCTAACTATGGCTACACCTTC. Amino acid sequence: CASSQGANYGYTF. The J gene is TRBJ1-2, the V gene TRBV10-1, with 7 nucleotides matching TRBD1. The V gene end was trimmed by 6 bases and the J gene end by 0 bases; junction bases not matched to a gene: 1. This CDR3 region has 13 residues. The germline gives CDR1 WNHNN, CDR2 SYGVQD (reference sequence).

J is TRBJ1-2 and V is TRBV5-1; D perhaps matches TRBD1 (6 bases). V lost 3 bases and J lost 8, with 14 bases in between. Germline CDR1 SGHRS, CDR2 YFSETQ. This CDR3 has 13 amino acids. Written as DNA, the CDR3 is TGCGCCAGCAGCTACCTACAGGGACGAGGCTACACCTTC. As protein: CASSYLQGRGYTF.

The chain recombines TRBV6-1 with TRBJ2-7; D is possibly TRBD2 (6 bases). This CDR3 has 15 residues. The V end was cut by 3 bases, the J end by 1 base, with 13 bases between. The germline V gene has CDR1 MNHNS and CDR2 SASEGT. DNA for the CDR3: TGTGCCAGCAGTGACATCGGGGCGGGATCCTACGAGCAGTACTTC. This codes for CASSDIGAGSYEQYF.

This clone was detected only a few times. The gene calls are TRBV18 and TRBJ2-7; maybe TRBD2 (6 bases). The germline V and J ends were trimmed by 3 bases and 0 bases, with 6 bases remaining between them. CDR1 and CDR2 (germline): KGHSH, LQKENI. There are 13 residues in the CDR3. The CDR3 DNA is TGTGCCAGCTCACCCGGGGGCTCCTACGAGCAGTACTTC. Protein: CASSPGGSYEQYF.

The CDR3 here is CASSTLLRGANEKLFF. CDR3 sequence (DNA): TGTGCCAGCAGTACACTATTGCGGGGGGCTAATGAAAAACTGTTTTTT. The V call is TRBV28, the J call TRBJ1-4; perhaps TRBD1 as D (5 bases). CDR3 length equals 16 residues. Trimming pared 5 bases from V and 3 bases from J, leaving 16 bases between. Germline loops: CDR1 MDHEN, CDR2 SYDVKM.